The 24 T cell receptor beta chains below all came from one sample that was sequenced in a study of PD-L1 blockade in urothelial cancer. The protocol was immunoSEQ multiplex PCR, while the TCRdb copy is restricted to in-frame clones and leaves out a portion. The profile shows approximately 100,000 clones, around 85% of them singletons. Sequences were derived from PBMCs, sampled around atezolizumab (anti-PD-L1) treatment. All receptors come from a man between 50 and 59 years old with urothelial cancer.

This clone showed up just once. The V and J genes are TRBV2 and TRBJ2-7; D is undetermined. This CDR3 is built from 10 residues. Germline V gives CDR1 SNHLY, CDR2 FYNNEI. Trimming pared 11 bases from V and 1 base from J, leaving 6 bases between. The chain's CDR3 is CAAGSYEQYF. CDR3 nucleotides: TGTGCCGCCGGGTCCTACGAGCAGTACTTC.

This chain joins TRBV5-6 and TRBJ1-4; 9 bases fit TRBD1. This CDR3 has 15 amino acids. V was clipped by 1 base and J by 8 bases; unmatched bases: 6. Germline CDR1 is SGHDT and CDR2 is YYEEEE. CDR3 DNA sequence: TGTGCCAGCAGCTTGAGGGACAGGGCGGTGGAAAAACTGTTTTTT. This gives the protein CASSLRDRAVEKLFF.

V and J are TRBV5-1 and TRBJ1-6; 8 nucleotides agree with TRBD1. The CDR3 loop spans 14 amino acids. J gave up 9 bases and V 4 bases, and 6 bases lay outside the gene matches. The germline gives CDR1 SGHRS, CDR2 YFSETQ. The CDR3 DNA reads as TGCGCCAGCAGCAAGACGGACAGGGCTTCACCCCTCCACTTT. Its protein is CASSKTDRASPLHF.

The genes are TRBV5-6 and TRBJ1-2, with D possibly TRBD1 on 5 matching bases. Per the germline V gene, CDR1 is SGHDT and CDR2 is YYEEEE. This CDR3 is 11 amino acids long. Trimming stripped 1 base from V and 7 bases from J, with 5 bases between. The CDR3 coding sequence is TGTGCCAGCAGCTTGCAGGGTGGCTACACCTTC. Translated: CASSLQGGYTF.

This sequence joins TRBV5-4 and TRBJ1-6; D remains ambiguous. CDR3 length equals 15 residues. The V gene lost 6 bases and the J gene lost 4 bases, with 14 bases spanning the gap. The germline CDR1 and CDR2 sequences are SGHNT and YYREEE (reference sequence). In DNA form, the CDR3 reads TGTGCCAGCACGACCTGGCGGGAGTATAATTCACCCCTCCACTTT. Its translation is CASTTWREYNSPLHF.

This sequence joins TRBV18 and TRBJ2-5; TRBD1 matches at 8 bases. The CDR3 is 16 amino acids. The junction had 8 bases not matched to a gene; V was cut back by 3 bases and J by 2 bases. In germline, CDR1 is KGHSH, CDR2 LQKENI. This CDR3 is CASSPRTGTGQETQYF. CDR3 nucleotides: TGTGCCAGCTCACCCCGAACCGGGACAGGACAAGAGACCCAGTACTTC.

V is TRBV4-2 and J is TRBJ1-2; 10 nucleotides align to TRBD1. The CDR3 is made up of 13 amino acids. Germline V gene data show CDR1 as LGHNA and CDR2 as YNFKEQ. Germline trimming cut 4 bases from V and 7 bases from J; bases unmatched to any gene: 3. The CDR3 coding sequence is TGTGCCAGCAGCCCCGGGACAGGGGTTGGCTACACCTTC. This sequence encodes CASSPGTGVGYTF.

The chain has TRBV6-5 and TRBJ1-1; possible D gene TRBD1, 6 bases. This CDR3 is built from 16 residues. CDR1 is MNHEY and CDR2 is SVGAGI in the germline V gene. With 2 bases removed from V and 4 bases from J, the gap between germline ends came to 17 bases. The CDR3: CASSYDGTTWATEAFF. CDR3 sequence (DNA): TGTGCCAGCAGTTACGATGGGACAACTTGGGCCACTGAAGCTTTCTTT.

V usage is TRBV28 and J usage is TRBJ2-7; 9 bases agree with TRBD2. Losses at the gene ends were 6 bases for V and 4 bases for J; bases not matched to a gene: 10. CDR3 length: 15 residues. In germline, CDR1 is MDHEN, CDR2 SYDVKM. The CDR3 reads CASRISGGRGYEQYF. In DNA form, the CDR3 reads TGTGCCAGCAGGATAAGCGGGGGGCGAGGGTACGAGCAGTACTTC.

This clone was detected many times. This chain uses TRBV11-1 with TRBJ2-2; 11 bases are shared with TRBD2. From germline, CDR1 is SGHAT and CDR2 FQDESV (reference sequence). The CDR3 is made up of 17 amino acids. The V and J ends lost 5 bases and 3 bases, in that order; junction bases with no gene match: 8. Here the CDR3 reads CASSHHEGLADTGELFF. The CDR3 region has the DNA TGTGCCAGCAGCCACCACGAGGGACTAGCGGACACCGGGGAGCTGTTTTTT.

This clone appeared a single time. V is TRBV2 and J is TRBJ2-7, with 8 bases fitting TRBD1. Germline CDR1 reads SNHLY; CDR2 reads FYNNEI. J was trimmed by 2 bases and V by 4 bases; bases with no gene match: 4. The CDR3 has 14 residues. The CDR3 here is CASSVGTGTYEQYF. The CDR3 region has the DNA TGTGCCAGCAGTGTCGGGACAGGAACCTACGAGCAGTACTTC.

The genes are TRBV7-3 and TRBJ2-1; D perhaps matches TRBD1 (7 bases). Trimming took off 5 bases at V and 5 bases at J, with 16 bases between the two ends. Germline CDR1 reads SGHTA; CDR2 reads FQGTGA. The CDR3 is 15 amino acids. The CDR3: CASSPWGGTDNEQFF. The CDR3 DNA reads as TGTGCCAGCAGCCCCTGGGGCGGGACAGACAATGAGCAGTTCTTC.

The chain links TRBV7-6 to TRBJ2-5, with D hard to call. V lost 4 bases to trimming and J lost 0 bases, with 6 bases between them. The CDR3 extends over 13 amino acids. Germline CDR1 reads SGHVS; CDR2 reads FNYEAQ. As DNA, the CDR3 is TGTGCCAGCAGCTATAGCCACCAAGAGACCCAGTACTTC. It codes for CASSYSHQETQYF. The full variable domain, rest sourced from reference TRBV7-6 and TRBJ2-5, is GAGVSQSPRYKVTKRGQDVALRCDPISGHVSLYWYRQALGQGPEFLTYFNYEAQQDKSGLPNDRFSAERPEGSISTLTIQRTEQRDSAMYRCASSYSHQETQYFGPGTRLLVL.

The chain recombines TRBV5-4 with TRBJ1-1; D is perhaps TRBD1 (6 bases). Germline CDR1 SGHNT, CDR2 YYREEE (reference sequence). The CDR3 spans 17 residues. V lost 4 bases, J lost 0 bases, and 19 bases lay in between. This chain's CDR3 is CASSPSPGQLMNTEAFF. The CDR3 coding sequence is TGTGCCAGCAGCCCCTCGCCCGGACAGTTAATGAACACTGAAGCTTTCTTT.

V usage is TRBV15 and J usage is TRBJ2-2, with 10 nucleotides matching TRBD1. J gave up 3 bases and V 3 bases, and 1 base lay outside the gene matches. The CDR3 loop spans 15 amino acids. Germline V gene sequence: CDR1 LNHNV, CDR2 YYDKDF (reference sequence). The CDR3 DNA sequence: TGTGCCACCAGCAGGGACAGGGGGGACACCGGGGAGCTGTTTTTT. Translated: CATSRDRGDTGELFF. Combining the CDR3 with reference TRBV15 and TRBJ2-2 gives the whole variable domain DAMVIQNPRYQVTQFGKPVTLSCSQTLNHNVMYWYQQKSSQAPKLLFHYYDKDFNNEADTPDNFQSRRPNTSFCFLDIRSPGLGDTAMYLCATSRDRGDTGELFFGEGSRLTVL.

The chain is built from TRBV28 and TRBJ1-2; 8 nucleotides agree with TRBD1. There are 15 residues in the CDR3. With 3 bases clipped from V and 5 bases from J, the junction kept 8 bases outside the gene matches. Germline-derived CDR1 and CDR2 are MDHEN and SYDVKM. This chain's CDR3 is CASSFIDRGGYGYTF. CDR3 bases: TGTGCCAGCAGTTTTATTGACAGGGGTGGGTATGGCTACACCTTC.

In its sample, this clone was seen once. The CDR3 DNA follows: TGTGCCAGCAGCGACCTAGTGGGGGGTAGGGAGACCCAGTACTTC. Translated, it gives CASSDLVGGRETQYF. This chain joins TRBV13 and TRBJ2-5; maybe TRBD2 (6 bases). With 5 bases removed from V and 5 bases from J, the gap between germline ends came to 18 bases. Germline V gives CDR1 PRHDT, CDR2 FYEKMQ (reference sequence). This CDR3 is 15 amino acids long.

The sample holds a few counts of this clone. This chain uses TRBV6-1 with TRBJ1-1, with a possible D match to TRBD1 (6 bases). V dropped 3 bases and J dropped 1 base, with 9 bases sitting between them. The CDR3 contains 14 residues. From germline, CDR1 is MNHNS and CDR2 SASEGT. CDR3 coding DNA: TGTGCCAGCAGTGATGACAGGAGGAACACTGAAGCTTTCTTT. It codes for CASSDDRRNTEAFF.

This clone was observed a few times. The rearrangement links TRBV6-6 to TRBJ1-5; D is uncertain. This CDR3 spans 12 amino acids. V lost 5 bases and J lost 5, with 7 bases in between. Germline CDR1 MNHNY, CDR2 SVGAGI (reference sequence). CDR3 sequence: CASSHGDQPQHF. The CDR3 DNA sequence: TGTGCCAGCAGTCACGGGGATCAGCCCCAGCATTTT.

The count of this clone is one. The chain recombines TRBV5-1 with TRBJ1-3; D gene uncertain. Deletions cut 5 bases from V and 0 bases from J, with 15 bases between. Germline V gives CDR1 SGHRS, CDR2 YFSETQ. This CDR3 region has 16 residues. The CDR3 loop reads CASRGRGGSSGNTIYF. The CDR3 nucleotides read TGCGCCAGCAGAGGCCGGGGTGGAAGCTCTGGAAACACCATATATTTT.

The J gene is TRBJ2-7, the V gene TRBV5-1; 8 bases fit TRBD1. From germline, CDR1 is SGHRS and CDR2 YFSETQ. V lost 1 base to trimming and J lost 3 bases; unmatched junction nucleotides: 3. The CDR3 runs 14 residues. CDR3 region: CASSLTGGNYEQYF. The CDR3 region has the DNA TGCGCCAGCAGCTTGACAGGGGGGAACTACGAGCAGTACTTC.

This sequence joins TRBV6-5 and TRBJ1-3; TRBD1 might be the D (5 bases). Germline V gene sequence: CDR1 MNHEY, CDR2 SVGAGI. The V end was cut by 0 bases, the J end by 0 bases, with 9 bases between. The CDR3 is 16 amino acids. For the CDR3, the DNA is TGTGCCAGCAGTTACTCGACAGTACACTCTGGAAACACCATATATTTT. Translated, it gives CASSYSTVHSGNTIYF.

This sequence joins TRBV7-2 and TRBJ2-5, with 7 bases aligning to TRBD2. The CDR3 extends over 13 amino acids. Losses at the gene ends were 5 bases for V and 5 bases for J; bases not matched to a gene: 5. Germline assignment: CDR1 SGHTA and CDR2 FQGNSA. CDR3 sequence: CASSAGTMETQYF. CDR3 in DNA: TGTGCCAGCAGCGCCGGGACTATGGAGACCCAGTACTTC.

This clone showed up just a few times. V usage is TRBV7-2 and J usage is TRBJ2-3, with a possible D match to TRBD2 (6 bases). V was pared by 3 bases and J by 5 bases, with 9 bases between. Germline V CDR1 and CDR2: SGHTA, FQGNSA. There are 13 residues in the CDR3. CDR3 sequence: CASSFYGGDTQYF. The CDR3 coding sequence is TGTGCCAGCAGCTTTTACGGGGGAGATACGCAGTATTTT.